A selection of T cell receptor beta chains follows, all from one sample in a study of radiotherapy plus CTLA-4 blockade in lung cancer. The assay was immunoSEQ multiplex PCR, and TCRdb's table has in-frame clones only and misses some. The data hold around 40,000 clones, with approximately 68% observed a single time. Sequenced here: peripheral blood, sampled from a patient treated with radiotherapy plus ipilimumab. The receptors here all came from a human donor with non-small cell lung cancer who had stable disease on radiotherapy plus ipilimumab. The CDR3 runs from the conserved cysteine through the conserved F or W. The order of the fields is clone size, D gene, J gene, V gene, CDR3 protein, CDR3 DNA. D genes are given only for firm matches. Where a row states a size, it is once, few, many or the class of an expanded clone; other rows omit it.

clone size: few
D gene: TRBD1
J gene: TRBJ2-3
V gene: TRBV5-1
CDR3 protein: CASHGRDRNTDTQYF
CDR3 DNA: TGCGCCAGCCACGGACGGGACAGGAACACAGATACGCAGTATTTT

clone size: NA
D gene: NA
J gene: TRBJ1-1
V gene: TRBV7-9
CDR3 protein: CASSSQGNTEAFF
CDR3 DNA: TGTGCCAGCAGCTCCCAGGGTAACACTGAAGCTTTCTTT

clone size: NA
D gene: NA
J gene: TRBJ2-5
V gene: TRBV30
CDR3 protein: CAWSANRAWETQYF
CDR3 DNA: TGTGCCTGGAGTGCGAACAGGGCATGGGAGACCCAGTACTTC

clone size: once
D gene: TRBD2
J gene: TRBJ2-1
V gene: TRBV4-1
CDR3 protein: CASSQVGGMGYEQFF
CDR3 DNA: TGCGCCAGCAGCCAAGTCGGGGGGATGGGGTATGAGCAGTTCTTC

clone size: few
D gene: TRBD1
J gene: TRBJ2-3
V gene: TRBV5-1
CDR3 protein: CASTLQGADTDTQYF
CDR3 DNA: TGCGCCAGCACACTACAGGGGGCGGACACAGATACGCAGTATTTT

clone size: NA
D gene: NA
J gene: TRBJ1-2
V gene: TRBV20-1
CDR3 protein: CSASESHGYTF
CDR3 DNA: TGCAGTGCTAGTGAGTCGCATGGCTACACCTTC

clone size: NA
D gene: TRBD2
J gene: TRBJ2-2
V gene: TRBV7-3
CDR3 protein: CASSFPSGGAGELFF
CDR3 DNA: TGTGCCAGCAGCTTCCCTAGCGGGGGGGCCGGGGAGCTGTTTTTT

clone size: NA
D gene: TRBD1
J gene: TRBJ2-7
V gene: TRBV25-1
CDR3 protein: CASSELGTGINEQYF
CDR3 DNA: TGTGCCAGCAGTGAATTAGGGACAGGGATCAACGAGCAGTACTTC

clone size: NA
D gene: TRBD1
J gene: TRBJ1-6
V gene: TRBV5-1
CDR3 protein: CASSSGQGNYNSPLHF
CDR3 DNA: TGCGCCAGCAGCTCAGGACAGGGGAACTATAATTCACCCCTCCACTTT

clone size: NA
D gene: NA
J gene: TRBJ1-1
V gene: TRBV30
CDR3 protein: CAWSDQGPYTEAFF
CDR3 DNA: TGTGCCTGGAGTGACCAGGGGCCTTACACTGAAGCTTTCTTT

clone size: once
D gene: NA
J gene: TRBJ2-7
V gene: TRBV6-5
CDR3 protein: CASSYVAGTYEQYF
CDR3 DNA: TGTGCCAGCAGTTACGTCGCAGGGACTTACGAGCAGTACTTC

clone size: NA
D gene: NA
J gene: TRBJ2-2
V gene: TRBV6-1
CDR3 protein: CASQTGTGGAGELFF
CDR3 DNA: TGTGCCAGCCAAACTGGGACGGGCGGGGCCGGGGAGCTGTTTTTT

clone size: NA
D gene: NA
J gene: TRBJ2-7
V gene: TRBV6-4
CDR3 protein: CASSDSVYEQYF
CDR3 DNA: TGTGCCAGCAGTGACTCCGTCTACGAGCAGTACTTC

clone size: NA
D gene: TRBD1
J gene: TRBJ2-2
V gene: TRBV30
CDR3 protein: CAWGTRGGPGELFF
CDR3 DNA: TGTGCCTGGGGGACCAGAGGGGGCCCCGGGGAGCTGTTTTTT

clone size: NA
D gene: TRBD1
J gene: TRBJ1-6
V gene: TRBV4-1
CDR3 protein: CASSLQLGTGSSYNSPLHF
CDR3 DNA: TGCGCCAGCAGTCTGCAGCTCGGGACAGGGAGCTCCTATAATTCACCCCTCCACTTT

clone size: many
D gene: NA
J gene: TRBJ2-5
V gene: TRBV4-3
CDR3 protein: CASSQDGGRETQYF
CDR3 DNA: TGCGCCAGCAGCCAGGACGGGGGTCGAGAGACCCAGTACTTC

clone size: few
D gene: TRBD2
J gene: TRBJ2-7
V gene: TRBV11-3
CDR3 protein: CASSRGLGPSYEQYF
CDR3 DNA: TGTGCCAGCAGCCGAGGACTAGGGCCCTCCTACGAGCAGTACTTC

clone size: NA
D gene: NA
J gene: TRBJ2-2
V gene: TRBV7-6
CDR3 protein: CASSLVTVNTGELFF
CDR3 DNA: TGTGCCAGCAGCTTAGTAACGGTTAACACCGGGGAGCTGTTTTTT

clone size: NA
D gene: TRBD1
J gene: TRBJ1-2
V gene: TRBV30
CDR3 protein: CAWSEAPGGGYTF
CDR3 DNA: TGTGCCTGGAGTGAGGCCCCAGGGGGTGGCTACACCTTC

clone size: NA
D gene: NA
J gene: TRBJ2-1
V gene: TRBV11-3
CDR3 protein: CASSLGGVNEQFF
CDR3 DNA: TGTGCCAGCAGCTTAGGCGGGGTCAATGAGCAGTTCTTC